This T cell receptor beta chain was captured in a study of response to subunit inactivated influenza vaccine. One entry per CDR3 protein results from TCRdb running MiXCR on the RT-PCR reads. This table holds 600,000 to 700,000 distinct CDR3 sequences, 12% to 15% found once. The ends were cut back, 1 base at V and 5 bases at J, with 12 bases in the middle. Germline CDR1 is DFQATT and CDR2 is SNEGSKA (reference sequence). The CDR3 totals 14 residues. The source was PBMCs from blood, collected 14 to 15 days before vaccination. The receptor's source is a man aged 50 or older who received an inactivated influenza vaccine. This rearrangement joins TRBV20-1 to TRBJ1-5, with D unresolved. CDR3 amino acids: CSARVGPADQPQHF. The CDR3 bases are TGCAGTGCTAGAGTTGGGCCAGCCGATCAGCCCCAGCATTTT.